This TCR beta chain emerged from a study of T cell responses to AZD1222 COVID-19 vaccine. General observations from the study: The study reported that nearly half of spike-specific TCRs target unmutated variant regions. A rise in Spike-specific TCR breadth and depth followed two AZD1222 doses. Sampled repertoires all dated from after the peak T cell response. The sample set comprised mostly white British donors with more females, and clonal diversity was possibly underestimated.

V lost 6 bases to trimming and J lost 4 bases, with 15 bases between them. The CDR3 is 14 residues long. The V gene's germline CDR1 is KGHSH and CDR2 LQKENI. For this clone: Antigen unknown.

The repertoire was sequenced with immunoSEQ multiplex PCR; TCRdb's copy has only in-frame clones and lacks some. The sample gives 120,000 or so clones, 90% of which show up once; approximately 7.9% is in the top ten. The clonotype originates from an adult in good health. This chain uses TRBV18 with TRBJ2-5; D is unclear. The sample was peripheral blood, taken on day 0 of AZD1222 vaccination. The CDR3 nucleotides are TGTGCCAGCTCGCGGCAGGCCTTGGGAGAGACCCAGTACTTC. It specifies CASSRQALGETQYF.